The 22 T cell receptor beta chains below were found in one sample sequenced in a study of T cell responses to AZD1222 COVID-19 vaccine. TCRdb keeps only in-frame clones here, not all; method: immunoSEQ multiplex PCR. The sample consists of roughly 180,000 clones, roughly nine tenths of them appearing once. Here the sequenced sample was peripheral blood, taken on day 0 of AZD1222 vaccination. The origin of the receptors is an adult in good health.

The chain joins TRBV23-1 to TRBJ1-1; D is unresolved. TRBV23-1 is marked as an open reading frame, function uncertain. With 4 bases removed from V and 0 bases from J, the gap between germline ends came to 24 bases. The CDR3 has 19 residues. The CDR3 here is CASSRLSSDFIFMNTEAFF. Here the CDR3 DNA reads TGCGCCAGCAGTCGGCTGTCATCGGATTTTATATTTATGAACACTGAAGCTTTCTTT.

The CDR3 here is CASSVEQADSPLHF. DNA of the CDR3: TGTGCCAGCAGCGTAGAACAGGCTGATTCACCCCTCCACTTT. This rearrangement joins TRBV9 to TRBJ1-6, with a weak D call TRBD1 (5 bases). The ends were cut back, 0 bases at V and 8 bases at J, with 9 bases in the middle. CDR1 and CDR2 from the germline V gene are SGDLS and YYNGEE. This CDR3 has 14 amino acids.

CDR3 bases: TGCGCCAGCCGGGATTACGGTAATGATTCACCCCTCCACTTT. As protein: CASRDYGNDSPLHF. This chain uses TRBV10-2 with TRBJ1-6; D is unclear. The germline gives CDR1 WSHSY, CDR2 SAAADI. The CDR3 covers 14 residues. The V and J ends lost 8 bases and 8 bases respectively, with 16 bases between them.

This clone was seen once. CDR3 in DNA: TGTGCCAGCAGCCCCGCGCCGGGATCCTATGGCTACACCTTC. This translates into CASSPAPGSYGYTF. This chain links TRBV27 with TRBJ1-2; D not certain. Per germline, CDR1 MNHEY and CDR2 SMNVEV (reference sequence). CDR3 length: 14 residues. V was shortened by 6 bases and J by 4 bases, with 15 bases between the two germline ends.

This clone has more than one count but fewer than ten. This chain joins TRBV5-8 and TRBJ1-2; D may be TRBD1 (5 bases). Trimming left V 0 bases short and J 8 bases short, with 11 bases between. The CDR3 is made up of 13 amino acids. Germline lookup yields CDR1 SGHTS and CDR2 YDEGEE. The CDR3, as DNA: TGTGCCAGCAGCTTGGTGCCAGGGTTCGGCTACACCTTC. Its protein is CASSLVPGFGYTF.

The V and J genes are TRBV6-2 or TRBV6-3 and TRBJ2-3; no reliable D call. The CDR3 extends over 13 amino acids. Germline V gives CDR1 MNHEY, CDR2 SVGEGT. The V gene lost 2 bases and the J gene lost 0 bases, with 3 bases spanning the gap. The CDR3 here is CASSYGSTDTQYF. CDR3 in DNA: TGTGCCAGCAGTTACGGCAGCACAGATACGCAGTATTTT.

The chain recombines TRBV10-3 with TRBJ2-1, with TRBD2 identical over 10 bases. V lost 5 bases, J lost 7 bases, and 11 bases stayed unmatched. This CDR3 spans 16 amino acids. Germline V gene data show CDR1 as ENHRY and CDR2 as SYGVKD. This CDR3 is CAISNLAGAGFNEQFF. The CDR3, as DNA: TGTGCCATCAGTAACCTAGCGGGGGCAGGTTTTAATGAGCAGTTCTTC.

Concerning this clone itself: Other DNA sequences within the sample encode an identical CDR3. V is TRBV5-1 and J is TRBJ1-1, with D unresolved. Germline CDR1 SGHRS, CDR2 YFSETQ. Trimming cost V 4 bases and J 0 bases, with 7 bases left between them. This CDR3 contains 13 residues. This CDR3 is CASSPGMNTEAFF. CDR3 sequence (DNA): TGCGCCAGCAGCCCCGGCATGAACACTGAAGCTTTCTTT.

This clone turned up a few times. The chain combines TRBV13 with TRBJ2-7, with a possible D match to TRBD2 (6 bases). Germline V gene lookup returns CDR1 PRHDT and CDR2 FYEKMQ (reference sequence). This CDR3 has 15 residues. V lost 3 bases, J lost 5 bases, and 17 bases lay in between. The CDR3 loop is CASSFDYGGMNEQYF. CDR3 sequence (DNA): TGTGCCAGCAGCTTCGATTATGGGGGGATGAACGAGCAGTACTTC.

The chain carries TRBV27 and TRBJ2-7; D unresolved. Germline values: CDR1 MNHEY, CDR2 SMNVEV (reference sequence). Trimming removed 8 bases at V and 3 bases at J, with 11 bases between. This CDR3 is built from 12 residues. This CDR3 is CASLGGNYEQYF. The CDR3, as DNA: TGTGCCAGCCTAGGTGGTAACTACGAGCAGTACTTC.

This chain links TRBV19 with TRBJ2-7; TRBD1 might be the D (5 bases). Germline assignment: CDR1 LNHDA and CDR2 SQIVND (reference sequence). The ends were cut back, 3 bases at V and 3 bases at J, with 9 bases in the middle. The CDR3 extends over 13 amino acids. The CDR3 bases are TGTGCCAGTAGTATTGTCCAGGGCTACGAGCAGTACTTC. It is translated as CASSIVQGYEQYF.

The V call is TRBV5-4, the J call TRBJ2-3; 9 bases are a match to TRBD2. The J segment lost 0 bases and the V segment lost 3 bases, leaving 8 bases of the junction unmatched. The CDR3 contains 17 residues. Germline V gene sequence: CDR1 SGHNT, CDR2 YYREEE (reference sequence). The CDR3 DNA reads TGTGCCAGCAGCTCCCCGGGCGGGAGGGGAAGCACAGATACGCAGTATTTT. Its protein product is CASSSPGGRGSTDTQYF. The variable domain in full, completed from reference TRBV5-4 and TRBJ2-3, reads ETGVTQSPTHLIKTRGQQVTLRCSSQSGHNTVSWYQQALGQGPQFIFQYYREEENGRGNFPPRFSGLQFPNYSSELNVNALELDDSALYLCASSSPGGRGSTDTQYFGPGTRLTVL.

This clone was observed once. The chain uses TRBV12-3 or TRBV12-4 and TRBJ2-1, with D unresolved. The CDR3 covers 11 residues. Trimming stripped 8 bases from V and 3 bases from J, with 5 bases between. CDR3 coding DNA: TGTGCCAGCCACATCTACAATGAGCAGTTCTTC. Protein product: CASHIYNEQFF.

This clone was seen a single time. A read error may produce the germline difference seen at one junction end. The chain joins TRBV3-1 (or the pseudogene TRBV3-2) to TRBJ2-5; D perhaps matches TRBD2 (6 bases). The germline CDR1 and CDR2 sequences are LGHDT and YNNKEL (reference sequence). This CDR3 has 12 amino acids. The CDR3 region is CASSQDLNPGDF. CDR3 nucleotide sequence: TGTGCCAGCAGCCAAGATCTAAACCCGGGGGACTTC.

V and J are TRBV2 and TRBJ1-6; a possible D gene is TRBD1 (5 bases). V shed 6 bases and J shed 0 bases, with 18 bases lying between them. The germline gives CDR1 SNHLY, CDR2 FYNNEI. There are 18 residues in the CDR3. For the CDR3, the DNA is TGTGCCAGCAGGACACCCCGGGACCGGAGCTCCTATAATTCACCCCTCCACTTT. This codes for CASRTPRDRSSYNSPLHF. Drawing the rest from reference TRBV2 and TRBJ1-6, the complete variable domain is EPEVTQTPSHQVTQMGQEVILRCVPISNHLYFYWYRQILGQKVEFLVSFYNNEISEKSEIFDDQFSVERPDGSNFTLKIRSTKLEDSAMYFCASRTPRDRSSYNSPLHFGNGTRLTVT.

V and J are TRBV27 and TRBJ1-6; TRBD1 is a possible D gene (5 bases). V was pared by 1 base and J by 7 bases, with 8 bases between. Germline CDR1 is MNHEY and CDR2 is SMNVEV (reference sequence). This CDR3 is built from 14 residues. The DNA of the CDR3 is TGTGCCAGCAGTTTATGGGCAGGGAATTCACCCCTCCACTTT. Amino acids: CASSLWAGNSPLHF.

The chain couples TRBV7-2 to TRBJ2-7; D not certain. This CDR3 region has 13 residues. Between the trimmed V and J ends, which lost 1 base and 7 bases, there was a span of 11 bases. Germline V CDR1 and CDR2: SGHTA, FQGNSA. The CDR3 loop reads CASSLVANGEQYF. The CDR3 DNA reads TGTGCCAGCAGCTTAGTAGCTAACGGGGAGCAGTACTTC. The whole variable domain, filled in from reference TRBV7-2 and TRBJ2-7, reads GAGVSQSPSNKVTEKGKDVELRCDPISGHTALYWYRQSLGQGLEFLIYFQGNSAPDKSGLPSDRFSAERTGGSVSTLTIQRTQQEDSAVYLCASSLVANGEQYFGPGTRLTVT.

The rearrangement links TRBV19 to TRBJ1-2; D is unclear. With 0 bases removed from V and 4 bases from J, the gap between germline ends came to 18 bases. Germline V gene lookup returns CDR1 LNHDA and CDR2 SQIVND (reference sequence). CDR3 length: 17 residues. The CDR3 region has the DNA TGTGCCAGTAGTATAGATCTCCACACCAGAGAGGTCTATGGCTACACCTTC. Its translation: CASSIDLHTREVYGYTF.

J is TRBJ1-5 and V is TRBV2; D is ambiguous. The CDR3 runs 16 residues. Germline V gives CDR1 SNHLY, CDR2 FYNNEI. The ends were cut back, 2 bases at V and 0 bases at J, with 11 bases in the middle. CDR3 sequence (DNA): TGTGCCAGCAGTGAAAGGCCGGTCAGTAGCAATCAGCCCCAGCATTTT. Its protein product is CASSERPVSSNQPQHF.

V is TRBV15 and J is TRBJ1-5; D possibly corresponds to TRBD1 (5 bases). Germline-derived CDR1 and CDR2 are LNHNV and YYDKDF (reference sequence). This CDR3 is built from 15 residues. Trimming left V 0 bases short and J 11 bases short, with 17 bases between. In DNA, the CDR3 is TGTGCCACCAGCAGAGATATAGGGGTCCAATCGTCCCAGCATTTT. It codes for CATSRDIGVQSSQHF. Combining the CDR3 with reference TRBV15 and TRBJ1-5 gives the whole variable domain DAMVIQNPRYQVTQFGKPVTLSCSQTLNHNVMYWYQQKSSQAPKLLFHYYDKDFNNEADTPDNFQSRRPNTSFCFLDIRSPGLGDTAMYLCATSRDIGVQSSQHFGDGTRLSIL.

The chain employs TRBV6-5 and TRBJ1-3, with D hard to call. Germline V CDR1 and CDR2: MNHEY, SVGAGI. The CDR3 consists of 16 residues. V dropped 0 bases and J dropped 1 base, with 10 bases sitting between them. CDR3 bases: TGTGCCAGCAGTTACTCTCTCCCCACTTCTGGAAACACCATATATTTT. Protein: CASSYSLPTSGNTIYF.

The chain links TRBV2 to TRBJ2-5, with D perhaps matching TRBD1 (6 bases). The length of the CDR3 is 14 residues. Per germline, CDR1 SNHLY and CDR2 FYNNEI. CDR3 in amino acids: CATTPGVTSETQYF. CDR3 sequence (DNA): TGTGCAACGACACCAGGGGTGACGAGCGAGACCCAGTACTTC.